The 12 T cell receptor beta chains listed next were all sequenced from one sample in a study of cytomegalovirus exposure and HLA in healthy donors. PCR employed 60 Vbeta and 13 Jbeta primers. Method: immunoSEQ multiplex PCR; TCRdb's copy keeps in-frame clones and lacks some. The profile shows about 210,000 clones, roughly 82% of them singletons. Sequenced sample: PBMCs. The receptors originated from a man aged 40-50 years in good health and CMV-seropositive.

The chain combines TRBV7-3 with TRBJ2-1, with 9 bases that match TRBD1. Germline CDR1 SGHTA, CDR2 FQGTGA. This CDR3 is built from 16 residues. The ends lost 6 bases at V and 7 bases at J; junction bases unmatched: 13. The CDR3 reads CASSSQGGQGGNEQFF. The CDR3 region has the DNA TGTGCCAGCAGTTCACAGGGGGGACAGGGCGGTAATGAGCAGTTCTTC.

V usage is TRBV27 and J usage is TRBJ1-2, with a possible D match to TRBD1 (5 bases). Germline V CDR1 and CDR2: MNHEY, SMNVEV (reference sequence). This CDR3 is 13 amino acids long. Trimming removed 4 bases from V and 3 bases from J, with 9 bases in between. The CDR3 nucleotides are TGTGCCAGCAGTTCACGGGGGGACTATGGCTACACCTTC. Its protein is CASSSRGDYGYTF.

This clone was found once. The chain combines TRBV13 with TRBJ2-7; 11 bases line up with TRBD2. CDR1 is PRHDT and CDR2 is FYEKMQ in the germline V gene (reference sequence). Trimming removed 5 bases from V and 7 bases from J; junction bases left unmatched: 1. The CDR3 is made up of 12 amino acids. This chain's CDR3 is CASSLAGGEQYV. In DNA form, the CDR3 reads TGTGCCAGCAGCCTAGCGGGAGGAGAGCAGTACGTC.

On this clone itself: An end of the junction differs from the germline gene, which may be a read error. J is TRBJ1-5 and V is TRBV7-9; a weak D match, TRBD1 (6 bases). The CDR3 is made up of 15 amino acids. Germline assignment: CDR1 SEHNR and CDR2 FQNEAQ (reference sequence). The CDR3 region is CSSSLGGEGGQPQHF. In DNA form, the CDR3 reads TGTTCCAGCAGCTTAGGGGGAGAAGGAGGTCAGCCCCAGCATTTT.

V and J are TRBV7-6 and TRBJ2-1, with D unresolved. The ends were cut back, 1 base at V and 10 bases at J, with 5 bases in the middle. The CDR3 runs 11 residues. CDR1 and CDR2 from the germline V gene are SGHVS and FNYEAQ. The CDR3 here is CASSLGREQFF. DNA for the CDR3: TGTGCCAGCAGCTTAGGGCGGGAGCAGTTCTTC.

To note about this clone: This specimen includes other DNA sequences encoding the same CDR3. The chain has TRBV4-1 and TRBJ1-4; no reliable D call. The ends were cut back, 1 base at V and 4 bases at J, with 7 bases in the middle. CDR1 MGHRA and CDR2 YSYEKL come from the germline V gene. The CDR3 covers 14 residues. This CDR3 reads CASSQGQNNEKLFF. The CDR3 nucleotides are TGCGCCAGCAGCCAAGGGCAGAATAATGAAAAACTGTTTTTT.

J is TRBJ2-2 and V is TRBV7-2; TRBD2 is a possible D gene (6 bases). CDR1 is SGHTA, CDR2 FQGNSA, per germline. Trimming stripped 2 bases from V and 0 bases from J, with 10 bases between. The CDR3 has 16 residues. The CDR3 sequence is CASSLWASANTGELFF. The CDR3 coding sequence is TGTGCCAGCAGCTTATGGGCTAGCGCGAACACCGGGGAGCTGTTTTTT.

The chain employs TRBV5-1 and TRBJ1-2, with a tentative D call TRBD1 (6 bases). The length of the CDR3 is 15 residues. The V gene's germline CDR1 is SGHRS and CDR2 YFSETQ. Trimming cost V 0 bases and J 2 bases, with 11 bases left between them. The CDR3 protein is CASSLARDTNYGYTF. CDR3 coding DNA: TGCGCCAGCAGCTTGGCTCGGGACACCAACTATGGCTACACCTTC.

The rearrangement joins TRBV5-1 to TRBJ2-3; 8 positions match TRBD2. With V trimmed by 0 bases and J by 2 bases, 5 bases remained unmatched. The CDR3 is 16 amino acids. CDR1 and CDR2 (germline): SGHRS, YFSETQ. The CDR3 nucleotides are TGCGCCAGCAGCTTGGCCACTAGCGGTATCACAGATACGCAGTATTTT. Its protein product is CASSLATSGITDTQYF.

The chain couples TRBV27 to TRBJ2-5; TRBD2 might be the D (6 bases). Near its end, the DNA agrees better with TRBJ2-7, so the J call may be wrong. Germline V gene sequence: CDR1 MNHEY, CDR2 SMNVEV (reference sequence). The CDR3 length is 13 residues. In nucleotides, the CDR3 is TGTGCCAGCAGTTTAACTAGCCGCTACGAGCAGTACTTC. This codes for CASSLTSRYEQYF.

This clone came up a few times. V usage is TRBV9 and J usage is TRBJ2-7; 7 nucleotides line up with TRBD1. This CDR3 is built from 16 residues. Germline V gene sequence: CDR1 SGDLS, CDR2 YYNGEE. V lost 4 bases and J lost 0; bases outside the gene matches: 10. This chain's CDR3 is CASSPQWDSSSYEQYF. In DNA form, the CDR3 reads TGTGCCAGCAGCCCTCAATGGGACAGCAGCTCCTACGAGCAGTACTTC.

The rearrangement links TRBV18 to TRBJ1-4; D is perhaps TRBD1 (6 bases). V dropped 3 bases and J dropped 8 bases, with 13 bases sitting between them. The CDR3 has 14 residues. Germline assignment: CDR1 KGHSH and CDR2 LQKENI. CDR3 sequence reads: CASSPTGNPEKLFF. As DNA, the CDR3 is TGTGCCAGCTCACCGACAGGCAACCCGGAAAAACTGTTTTTT.